This T cell receptor (beta chain) is drawn from a study of cytomegalovirus exposure and HLA in healthy donors. The CDR3 covers 14 residues. V trimming: 6 bases; J trimming: 1 base; junction bases outside the gene matches: 2. Germline-derived CDR1 and CDR2 are MNHNY and SVGAGI (reference sequence). Study-level findings and limits: There were over 150 TCR beta chains listed as cytomegalovirus-associated.

PCR used 60 Vbeta primers and 13 Jbeta primers. Produced via immunoSEQ multiplex PCR; TCRdb's table is partial and in-frame only. The data show more than 150,000 clones, around 86% seen once. As for this clone: The antigen remains undetermined.

Sequencing was performed on PBMCs. This rearrangement joins TRBV6-6 to TRBJ2-1, with 8 bases aligning to TRBD2. This sequence was found in a woman in her late teens or twenties in good health and CMV-seronegative. The CDR3 region has the DNA TGTGCCAGCAGCGGGGGGGCGTCCTACAATGAGCAGTTCTTC. Translation: CASSGGASYNEQFF.